A selection of T cell receptor beta chains follows, all from one sample in a study of cytomegalovirus exposure and HLA in healthy donors. TCRdb's copy holds only in-frame clones and misses some; the assay was immunoSEQ multiplex PCR. The sample records roughly 120,000 clones, over 65% being singletons. The specimen was PBMCs. Every receptor here comes from a woman between 25 and 40 years old in good health and CMV-seronegative. CDR3s include the opening cysteine and the closing phenylalanine or tryptophan. A D gene is named only where the DNA matches it firmly. Size tells how often a clone was seen (once, few, many) or the class of an expanded clone, and some rows leave it out.

size: .; J: TRBJ2-7; V: TRBV15; D: .; DNA: TGTGCCACCAGCAGAGGACTAGGTGCCTACGAGCAGTACTTC; CDR3: CATSRGLGAYEQYF
size: once; J: TRBJ2-3; V: TRBV12-5; D: TRBD1; DNA: TGTGCTAGTGGTTTGGGCCTCGGGACAGGGCACAGATCCCCGGGACAGGGCACAGATACGCAGTATTTT; CDR3: CASGLGLGTGHRSPGQGTDTQYF
size: .; J: TRBJ2-4; V: TRBV7-9; D: .; DNA: TGTGCCAGCAGCTTATCCTCAGGGGCGAACATTCAGTACTTC; CDR3: CASSLSSGANIQYF
size: .; J: TRBJ1-2; V: TRBV25-1; D: .; DNA: TGTGCCAGCAGTGAATCGGGGTCTCTTGACTATGGCTACACCTTC; CDR3: CASSESGSLDYGYTF
size: .; J: TRBJ1-5; V: TRBV12-5; D: TRBD1; DNA: TGTGCTAGTGGTTTGGGGGACAGCTTATATCAGCCCCAGCATTTT; CDR3: CASGLGDSLYQPQHF
size: .; J: TRBJ2-7; V: TRBV12-5; D: .; DNA: TGTGCTAGTGGTTTGGTCGGGGGCTACGAGCAGTACTTC; CDR3: CASGLVGGYEQYF
size: .; J: TRBJ2-7; V: TRBV5-5; D: .; DNA: TGTGCCAGCAGCTTAGCTTCCCTAGCCTACGAGCAGTACTTC; CDR3: CASSLASLAYEQYF
size: .; J: TRBJ2-7; V: TRBV4-3; D: TRBD1; DNA: TGCGCCAGCAGCCAAGCCCGACAGGGGCGAGGGGAGCAGTACTTC; CDR3: CASSQARQGRGEQYF
size: .; J: TRBJ2-5; V: TRBV15; D: TRBD1; DNA: TGTGCCACCAGCAGAGATCCAATCCCGGGACAGACAAAAGAGACCCAGTACTTC; CDR3: CATSRDPIPGQTKETQYF
size: .; J: TRBJ1-2; V: TRBV7-2; D: .; DNA: TGTGCCAGCAGCTTAGCGGAGCGTGGCTACACCTTC; CDR3: CASSLAERGYTF
size: .; J: TRBJ1-5; V: TRBV5-4; D: .; DNA: TGTGCCAGCAGCTTGCATCGGCGGAACAGGGACCCCAATCAGCCCCAGCATTTT; CDR3: CASSLHRRNRDPNQPQHF
size: .; J: TRBJ2-2; V: TRBV19; D: .; DNA: TGTGCCAGTAGTGTCTCCCTCGGGGGGCTCAGCACCGGGGAGCTGTTTTTT; CDR3: CASSVSLGGLSTGELFF
size: .; J: TRBJ2-5; V: TRBV5-6; D: .; DNA: TGTGCCAGCAGCTTGGCCGCGGGGGCCCAAGAGACCCAGTACTTC; CDR3: CASSLAAGAQETQYF
size: .; J: TRBJ1-1; V: TRBV7-8; D: TRBD1; DNA: TGTGCCAGCAGCTTAGCACAGGGGCCGGGCACTGAAGCTTTCTTT; CDR3: CASSLAQGPGTEAFF
size: .; J: TRBJ1-5; V: TRBV2; D: TRBD1; DNA: TGTGCCAGCAGGGACAGGGTCAATCAGCCCCAGCATTTT; CDR3: CASRDRVNQPQHF
size: .; J: TRBJ2-3; V: TRBV6-4; D: .; DNA: TGTGCCAGCAGTGACTCGTGGGGGGGCCATCAAGATACGCAGTATTTT; CDR3: CASSDSWGGHQDTQYF
size: .; J: TRBJ2-7; V: TRBV7-6; D: .; DNA: TGTGCCAGCAGCTTAGGCCCAGCAGGGCTCTACGAGCAGTACTTC; CDR3: CASSLGPAGLYEQYF
size: .; J: TRBJ1-5; V: TRBV2; D: .; DNA: TGTGCCAGCAGTGACTCATTACAGGTGCATGCTCAGCCCCAGCATTTT; CDR3: CASSDSLQVHAQPQHF
size: .; J: TRBJ1-1; V: TRBV2; D: TRBD1; DNA: TGTGCCAGCAGTGACCAGGGACAGGGGTCTGAAGCTTTCTTT; CDR3: CASSDQGQGSEAFF
size: once; J: TRBJ1-6; V: TRBV7-2; D: .; DNA: TGTGCCAGCAGCTTGCGGGAAAATTCACCCCTCCACTTT; CDR3: CASSLRENSPLHF
size: .; J: TRBJ1-2; V: TRBV25-1; D: TRBD1; DNA: TGTGCCAGCAGGCGGACAGGAGACTTCTATGGCTACACCTTC; CDR3: CASRRTGDFYGYTF
size: .; J: TRBJ1-6; V: TRBV6-6; D: .; DNA: TGTGCCAGCAGCTCCTCCGAGAGTTCACCCCTCCACTTT; CDR3: CASSSSESSPLHF
size: .; J: TRBJ2-3; V: TRBV7-3; D: TRBD2; DNA: TGTGCCAGCAGCTTAATTGGTGCGGGGGGGCCTAAAGATACGCAGTATTTT; CDR3: CASSLIGAGGPKDTQYF
size: once; J: TRBJ2-6; V: TRBV5-1; D: .; DNA: TGCGCCAGCAGCTTACAGGGAGACGGGGCCAACGTCCTGACTTTC; CDR3: CASSLQGDGANVLTF
size: .; J: TRBJ1-4; V: TRBV19; D: .; DNA: TGTGCCAGTACTCATCGGTGGGGGCCGGGTGAAAAACTGTTTTTT; CDR3: CASTHRWGPGEKLFF
size: .; J: TRBJ1-2; V: TRBV6-5; D: .; DNA: TGTGCCAGCAGTTTGGCAGGGACAAACTATGGCTACACCTTC; CDR3: CASSLAGTNYGYTF
size: .; J: TRBJ2-5; V: TRBV7-2; D: TRBD2; DNA: TGTGCCAGCAGCTTAGTACAGGCTAGCGGCCGGAGGGAGACCCAGTACTTC; CDR3: CASSLVQASGRRETQYF
size: .; J: TRBJ2-5; V: TRBV29-1; D: .; DNA: TGCAGCGTTTATATACAGGGTTTAGAGACCCAGTACTTC; CDR3: CSVYIQGLETQYF
size: once; J: TRBJ2-5; V: TRBV18; D: TRBD1; DNA: TGTGCCAGCCGAGGGGGCTTCAATCCAGAGACCCAGTACTTC; CDR3: CASRGGFNPETQYF
size: .; J: TRBJ1-1; V: TRBV6-5; D: .; DNA: TGTGCCGTCTCGCAGTACACTGAAGCTTTCTTT; CDR3: CAVSQYTEAFF
size: .; J: TRBJ2-5; V: TRBV29-1; D: TRBD1; DNA: TGCAGCGTACGAGACAGGGCGGTCCAAGAGACCCAGTACTTC; CDR3: CSVRDRAVQETQYF
size: .; J: TRBJ1-1; V: TRBV18; D: .; DNA: TGTGCCAGCTCACGAGGGACACGAAACACTGAAGCTTTCTTT; CDR3: CASSRGTRNTEAFF
size: .; J: TRBJ1-5; V: TRBV5-6; D: .; DNA: TGTGCCAGCAGCTTAGGTCGGGTGCAGCCCCAGCATTTT; CDR3: CASSLGRVQPQHF
size: .; J: TRBJ1-2; V: TRBV6-5; D: .; DNA: TGTGCCAGCAGAAGGACAGAGAACTATGGCTACACCTTC; CDR3: CASRRTENYGYTF
size: once; J: TRBJ1-2; V: TRBV7-9; D: .; DNA: TGTGCCAGCAGCCCATTCCCGGGGACTAACTATGGCTACACCTTC; CDR3: CASSPFPGTNYGYTF
size: .; J: TRBJ1-2; V: TRBV10-3; D: TRBD1; DNA: TGTGCCATCAGTGCAAAGCTACAGGGGGCGGAAGGCTACACCTTC; CDR3: CAISAKLQGAEGYTF
size: .; J: TRBJ2-1; V: TRBV27; D: .; DNA: TGTGCCAGCAGTTTATATCGGACAGCCAATTCTCCGGGGCAGTTCTTC; CDR3: CASSLYRTANSPGQFF
size: .; J: TRBJ1-4; V: TRBV7-9; D: TRBD1; DNA: TGTGCCAGCAGCTTAGGGCAGGGGGCCAGTGAAAAACTGTTTTTT; CDR3: CASSLGQGASEKLFF
size: .; J: TRBJ1-2; V: TRBV29-1; D: TRBD1; DNA: TGCAGCGTCCTGGGACAGGGGTCGGGCTACACCTTC; CDR3: CSVLGQGSGYTF
size: .; J: TRBJ2-7; V: TRBV10-2; D: .; DNA: TGCGCCAGCAGAAAGGGGGAAACCTACGAGCAGTACTTC; CDR3: CASRKGETYEQYF
size: .; J: TRBJ2-7; V: TRBV5-1; D: .; DNA: TGCGCCAGCAGTACCGGGACTCCCTCCTACGAGCAGTACTTC; CDR3: CASSTGTPSYEQYF
size: few; J: TRBJ1-6; V: TRBV2; D: TRBD1; DNA: TGTGCCAGCACCCGGGACAGGGGTAATTCACCCCTCCACTTT; CDR3: CASTRDRGNSPLHF
size: .; J: TRBJ1-5; V: TRBV28; D: TRBD1; DNA: TGTGCCAGCAGGCCGGGACAGGGGGTTGTTCAGCCCCAGCATTTT; CDR3: CASRPGQGVVQPQHF
size: .; J: TRBJ1-1; V: TRBV2; D: .; DNA: TGTGCCAGCAGTCCGACAGGCCTGAACACTGAAGCTTTCTTT; CDR3: CASSPTGLNTEAFF
size: .; J: TRBJ2-2; V: TRBV29-1; D: TRBD2; DNA: TGCAGCGTTGGTTCGAGCGGGGGACCGAACACCGGGGAGCTGTTTTTT; CDR3: CSVGSSGGPNTGELFF